The 6 T cell receptor beta chains below come from one sample, sequenced in a study of T cells expressing NK-cell markers. TCRdb re-called the 5' RACE reads; every CDR3 protein appears as one record, without DNA. Recorded for this sample: approximately 150,000 distinct CDR3 sequences. Sample: blood T cells: a sorted CD56 or NKG2C T cell subset, CD4+ or CD8+ T cells, or bulk PBMC T cells (not recorded which). These TCRs come from a woman aged 18-70 years in good health.

The chain employs TRBV2 and TRBJ2-1; as DNA is missing, the TRBD1 call by TCRdb cannot be tested. CDR3 size: 14 residues. Germline CDR1 is SNHLY and CDR2 is FYNNEI. The CDR3 is CASRPVASYNEQFF.

V and J are TRBV20-1 and TRBJ2-3; TCRdb's D call, TRBD2, is unchecked because there is no DNA. Germline assignment: CDR1 DFQATT and CDR2 SNEGSKA (reference sequence). This CDR3 comprises 17 residues. Here the CDR3 reads CSARDATSGGGTDTQYF.

This chain uses TRBV6-1 with TRBJ2-5; the TCRdb call, TRBD1, lacks DNA for checking. Germline lookup yields CDR1 MNHNS and CDR2 SASEGT. The CDR3 covers 14 residues. The CDR3 region is CASIDRGETETQYF.

V usage is TRBV20-1 and J usage is TRBJ2-3; TCRdb proposes TRBD1, but this gene call is untestable without DNA. CDR1 DFQATT and CDR2 SNEGSKA come from the germline V gene (reference sequence). This CDR3 region has 15 residues. CDR3 region: CSARAPSRSTDTQYF.

V is TRBV24-1 and J is TRBJ2-3. The germline gives CDR1 KGHDR, CDR2 SFDVKD. The CDR3 is 14 amino acids. The CDR3 sequence: CATSDSASADTQYF.

The V and J genes are TRBV29-1 and TRBJ1-1. The CDR3 is 12 amino acids. Germline V gene lookup returns CDR1 SQVTM and CDR2 ANQGSEA. This CDR3 is CSAQLSNTEAFF.